Listed here are 2 T cell receptor beta chains from one sample, sequenced in a study of T cells after yellow fever vaccination. In TCRdb, the 5' RACE reads were re-called with MiXCR into one record per CDR3 protein. Altogether some 670,000 distinct CDR3 sequences are present, 10% to 15% being singletons, with the ten largest covering about 15%. The specimen was PBMCs, collected on the day of the yellow fever booster vaccination. The receptors originated from a man aged 30 to 39 who received the YFV17D yellow fever vaccine.

The chain links TRBV5-1 to TRBJ2-3; D perhaps matches TRBD2 (5 bases). Trimming shortened V by 7 bases and J by 5 bases, and 11 bases separated the two germline ends. This CDR3 has 12 residues. CDR1 SGHRS and CDR2 YFSETQ come from the germline V gene. CDR3 in amino acids: CASREGVDTQYF. In DNA, the CDR3 is TGCGCCAGCCGAGAGGGTGTAGATACGCAGTATTTT. Full variable domain (missing parts from reference TRBV5-1 and TRBJ2-3): KAGVTQTPRYLIKTRGQQVTLSCSPISGHRSVSWYQQTPGQGLQFLFEYFSETQRNKGNFPGRFSGRQFSNSRSEMNVSTLELGDSALYLCASREGVDTQYFGPGTRLTVL.

Only a few counts were recorded for this clonotype. This chain uses TRBV7-9 with TRBJ2-2, with 8 bases fitting TRBD1. The germline gives CDR1 SEHNR, CDR2 FQNEAQ (reference sequence). CDR3 length: 14 amino acids. With V trimmed by 5 bases and J by 9 bases, 8 bases remained unmatched. CDR3 DNA: TGTGCCAGCAGCCCAGGACAGGGTCGGAGGGAGCTGTTTTTT. It specifies CASSPGQGRRELFF.